This T cell receptor (beta chain) was identified in a study of cytomegalovirus exposure and HLA in healthy donors. About the research overall: Of all 380 or so donors who were genotyped, 75% to 85% belonged to the Caucasian-associated ancestry cluster. Points from the study as a whole: In vitro, three CMV-associated chains proved specific for CMV antigens. A list of approximately 160 TCR beta chains associated with cytomegalovirus was given. Per a later analysis, about 17,000 TCR beta sequences showed association with HLA alleles at 0.05 false discovery rate.

This clone was seen just once. Its antigen is unidentified. Vbeta (60) and Jbeta (13) primers were used in the PCR. Sequencing was performed with immunoSEQ multiplex PCR; in TCRdb, only in-frame clones are kept and a portion is missing. The sample yields over 150,000 clones, 70% to 80% seen once. J lost 9 bases, V lost 0 bases, and 12 bases had no gene match. Germline V gene data show CDR1 as SQVTM and CDR2 as ANQGSEA. This CDR3 spans 15 amino acids. The receptor was isolated from a young man in good health and CMV-seropositive. The sequencing sample was made of PBMCs. The chain recombines TRBV29-1 with TRBJ2-3; 7 bases are a match to TRBD2. The CDR3 sequence: CSVEDKRLATETQYF. Here the CDR3 DNA reads TGCAGCGTTGAAGACAAGCGACTAGCTACCGAAACGCAGTATTTT.